Shown below are 30 T cell receptor beta chains from a single sample sequenced in a study of T cells in Graves' hyperthyroidism and ophthalmopathy. Template material for amplifying TCR beta CDR3 regions consisted of RNA transcripts. In the first-round RT-PCR of the TCR CDR3, the HTBI primer set was used. TCRdb recomputed calls from the multiplex PCR reads with MiXCR, one row per CDR3 protein. In the table there are around 56,000 distinct CDR3 sequences, 53% of which are singletons. Sequencing was done on a sample of blood. Every receptor here comes from a woman aged 60 to 75 with Graves' ophthalmopathy.

This chain's CDR3 is CASPPGGEETQYF. Written as DNA, the CDR3 is TGTGCCAGTCCACCCGGGGGAGAGGAGACCCAGTACTTC. V usage is TRBV9 and J usage is TRBJ2-5; TRBD2 is a possible D gene (6 bases). The germline V and J ends were trimmed by 8 bases and 5 bases, with 16 bases remaining between them. Germline V gene lookup returns CDR1 SGDLS and CDR2 YYNGEE. This CDR3 has 13 residues.

This clonotype showed up just once. The rearrangement uses TRBV30 and TRBJ1-6; TRBD1 is a possible D gene (6 bases). Trimming removed 1 base from V and 8 bases from J, with 9 bases in between. There are 13 residues in the CDR3. Germline lookup yields CDR1 GTSNPN and CDR2 SVGIG (reference sequence). The CDR3 DNA follows: TGTGCCTGGAGTGGCAAGGGGGATTCACCCCTCCACTTT. It translates to CAWSGKGDSPLHF.

This clonotype showed up many times. V and J are TRBV20-1 and TRBJ2-7, with D maybe TRBD2 (6 bases). This CDR3 contains 14 residues. Trimming left V 1 base short and J 5 bases short, with 15 bases between. Germline V CDR1 and CDR2: DFQATT, SNEGSKA (reference sequence). CDR3 sequence (DNA): TGCAGTGCTAGAGCACCTACTAGCTGGAACGAGCAGTACTTC. It specifies CSARAPTSWNEQYF.

As to this clonotype: Compared with germline, one end of the junction differs, possibly owing to a read error. The V and J genes are TRBV25-1 and TRBJ2-7, with 7 bases identical to TRBD1. This CDR3 has 15 amino acids. Germline V gene sequence: CDR1 MGHDK, CDR2 SYGVNS. CDR3 sequence: CASSLNWTGTYEQYF. The CDR3 region has the DNA TGCGCCAGCAGTCTAAATTGGACAGGTACCTACGAGCAGTACTTC.

As regards this clonotype: The conserved final phenylalanine or tryptophan is absent from the CDR3, which likely points to a read error. The limits of the CDR3 on the DNA are not certain, so only TCRdb's listed CDR3 is given. The chain links TRBV5-5 to TRBJ2-5; the table gives TRBD1 as D, unverified against the DNA. Germline V gives CDR1 SGHKS, CDR2 YYEKEE (reference sequence). The CDR3 adds up to 9 amino acids, both ends counted. The chain's CDR3 is CATSTGGTV.

This clonotype was found many times. The chain employs TRBV5-8 and TRBJ2-6; perhaps TRBD1 as D (6 bases). V gave up 4 bases and J gave up 0 bases, with 14 bases separating them. Germline CDR1 SGHTS, CDR2 YDEGEE. This CDR3 region has 17 residues. The CDR3 coding sequence is TGTGCCAGCAGCCTCATCCTGGACAGCTCTGGGGCCAACGTCCTGACTTTC. This translates into CASSLILDSSGANVLTF.

This clonotype was seen repeatedly, ten times or more. The V and J genes are TRBV16 and TRBJ1-3; D is undetermined. The CDR3 extends over 17 amino acids. Germline V gives CDR1 KGHSY, CDR2 FQNENV. V gave up 4 bases and J gave up 0 bases, with 16 bases separating them. The DNA of the CDR3 is TGTGCCAGCAGCCTCCACGGGGAGGGTCTCTCTGGAAACACCATATATTTT. Protein: CASSLHGEGLSGNTIYF.

The V call is TRBV11-2, the J call TRBJ2-5; D call uncertain. The CDR3 is 16 residues long. Trimming shortened V by 0 bases and J by 2 bases, and 13 bases separated the two germline ends. Germline V gene data show CDR1 as SGHAT and CDR2 as FQNNGV. The CDR3 DNA reads as TGTGCCAGCAGCTTAGATCTCCGAAGAAATCAAGAGACCCAGTACTTC. It yields the protein CASSLDLRRNQETQYF.

This clonotype was picked up many times. V and J are TRBV28 and TRBJ1-4, with D uncertain. The CDR3 has 15 residues. Germline lookup yields CDR1 MDHEN and CDR2 SYDVKM. V lost 5 bases to trimming and J lost 3 bases, with 13 bases between them. CDR3 amino acids: CASSTRRGANEKLFF. The CDR3 region has the DNA TGTGCCAGCAGTACCCGGCGGGGTGCTAATGAAAAACTGTTTTTT.

This clonotype has a count of ten or more. An end of the junction does not agree with germline; a read error may underlie this. V and J are TRBV6-5 and TRBJ2-7, with D maybe TRBD2 (6 bases). Germline V gives CDR1 MNHEY, CDR2 SVGAGI. The CDR3 loop spans 10 amino acids. The CDR3 region is CASSYVGGFF. DNA of the CDR3: TGTGCCAGCAGTTATGTGGGGGGATTCTTC.

The V call is TRBV5-6, the J call TRBJ2-3, with TRBD2 identical over 8 bases. The V gene end was trimmed by 0 bases and the J gene end by 4 bases; junction bases not matched to a gene: 4. The CDR3 spans 15 residues. Germline V CDR1 and CDR2: SGHDT, YYEEEE. The CDR3 protein is CASSLAVAGSDTQYF. The CDR3 DNA reads TGTGCCAGCAGCTTGGCGGTAGCGGGATCAGATACGCAGTATTTT.

The sample holds many counts of this clonotype. The genes are TRBV18 and TRBJ2-1; 7 nucleotides align to TRBD2. The germline V gene has CDR1 KGHSH and CDR2 LQKENI. Unmatched junction bases numbered 7, after V lost 0 bases and J lost 5 bases. This CDR3 is 16 amino acids long. CDR3 nucleotide sequence: TGTGCCAGCTCACCACCCGAGACTAGCTTTCACAATGAGCAGTTCTTC. Protein product: CASSPPETSFHNEQFF.

Ten or more counts support this clonotype. The chain combines TRBV11-2 with TRBJ2-2; maybe TRBD2 (5 bases). CDR1 and CDR2 from the germline V gene are SGHAT and FQNNGV. V gave up 2 bases and J gave up 0 bases, with 16 bases separating them. CDR3 size: 18 residues. DNA for the CDR3: TGTGCCAGCAGCTTACGCGGTGTGAGCGGAACGAACACCGGGGAGCTGTTTTTT. Translation gives CASSLRGVSGTNTGELFF.

V is TRBV2 and J is TRBJ2-7, with TRBD1 as a possible D gene (5 bases). With 4 bases removed from V and 5 bases from J, the gap between germline ends came to 15 bases. This CDR3 has 14 amino acids. Germline loops: CDR1 SNHLY, CDR2 FYNNEI. Written as DNA, the CDR3 is TGTGCCAGCAGTGCGAGACAGACCCTGAACGAGCAGTACTTC. Its translation is CASSARQTLNEQYF.

Comments on this clonotype: One end of the junction is discordant with germline, which a read error may explain. DNA of the CDR3: TGCGCCAACAGCCAAATGCCAGGGACAGGGACGGGCGAGCAGTACTTC. Its protein product is CANSQMPGTGTGEQYF. This chain connects TRBV4-1 to TRBJ2-7; the match to TRBD1 covers 9 bases. Germline CDR1 and CDR2: MGHRA and YSYEKL. This CDR3 comprises 16 residues.

This clonotype was counted ten times or more. The rearrangement links TRBV14 to TRBJ2-7; 8 positions match TRBD1. Unmatched junction bases numbered 6, after V lost 1 base and J lost 4 bases. The germline CDR1 and CDR2 sequences are SGHDN and FVKESK. The CDR3 runs 15 residues. The CDR3 sequence: CASSQGGRGRYEQYF. CDR3 in DNA: TGTGCCAGCAGCCAAGGTGGCAGGGGGCGGTACGAGCAGTACTTC.

The DNA for the CDR3 is TGCAGTGCTTACGGGGACGGATATGGCTACACCTTC. Encoded protein: CSAYGDGYGYTF. The chain is built from TRBV20-1 and TRBJ1-2, with D perhaps matching TRBD1 (5 bases). The CDR3 has 12 residues. V was trimmed by 5 bases and J by 5 bases, leaving 12 bases between them. The germline V gene encodes CDR1 DFQATT and CDR2 SNEGSKA (reference sequence).

The genes are TRBV2 and TRBJ1-6; D is unresolved. The CDR3 runs 20 residues. V lost 4 bases, J lost 1 base, and 23 bases lay in between. Germline V lookup: CDR1 SNHLY, CDR2 FYNNEI. The CDR3 DNA reads TGTGCCAGCAGTGCCGACACCGAACGGGGAGCTGGTTCCTATAATTCACCCCTCCACTTT. Translating it yields CASSADTERGAGSYNSPLHF.

This clonotype occurred many times. This rearrangement joins TRBV3-1 to TRBJ2-3; TRBD2 matches at 9 bases. Germline CDR1 reads LGHDT; CDR2 reads YNNKEL (reference sequence). The CDR3 loop spans 14 amino acids. The J segment lost 6 bases and the V segment lost 8 bases, leaving 9 bases of the junction unmatched. DNA for the CDR3: TGTGCCAGCGAAAAGCGGGGGGCAGGGGATACGCAGTATTTT. Protein: CASEKRGAGDTQYF.

This clonotype showed up many times. V usage is TRBV15 and J usage is TRBJ2-6, with unresolved D. This CDR3 is built from 15 residues. V was trimmed by 0 bases and J by 3 bases, leaving 6 bases between them. The germline V gene has CDR1 LNHNV and CDR2 YYDKDF (reference sequence). CDR3 DNA: TGTGCCACCAGCAGAGATCTGGGTGGGGCCAACGTCCTGACTTTC. Encoded protein: CATSRDLGGANVLTF.

This chain connects TRBV27 to TRBJ2-2; 9 bases align to TRBD2. Losses at the gene ends were 3 bases for V and 1 base for J; bases not matched to a gene: 6. There are 17 residues in the CDR3. Germline CDR1 reads MNHEY; CDR2 reads SMNVEV (reference sequence). Here the CDR3 reads CASSFTLAGVNTGELFF. The CDR3 region has the DNA TGTGCCAGCAGTTTTACGTTAGCGGGAGTGAACACCGGGGAGCTGTTTTTT.

This clonotype was detected many times. The genes are TRBV5-5 and TRBJ2-1, with D hard to call. Germline V gene data show CDR1 as SGHKS and CDR2 as YYEKEE (reference sequence). CDR3 size: 15 residues. The V end lost 5 bases, the J end lost 1 base, and 13 bases lay between the germline ends. CDR3 DNA sequence: TGTGCCAGCAGTTTCGGCGGTGGATCCTACAATGAGCAGTTCTTC. Translation: CASSFGGGSYNEQFF.

V and J are TRBV12-3 or TRBV12-4 and TRBJ1-1; D not certain. Trimming stripped 6 bases from V and 0 bases from J, with 11 bases between. CDR3 length: 14 amino acids. This chain's CDR3 is CASSQEWMNTEAFF. DNA for the CDR3: TGTGCCAGCAGCCAGGAGTGGATGAACACTGAAGCTTTCTTT.

The chain links TRBV20-1 to TRBJ1-5; D call uncertain. The V gene's germline CDR1 is DFQATT and CDR2 SNEGSKA (reference sequence). This CDR3 is 14 amino acids long. V lost 6 bases, J lost 3 bases, and 15 bases lay in between. The CDR3 nucleotides are TGCAGTGCCAGCTCGGAACATCTCAATCAGCCCCAGCATTTT. Translated: CSASSEHLNQPQHF.

This clonotype came up a few times. CDR3 sequence (DNA): TGTGCCAGCAGCTTAGCTAGCGCAACCTACAATGAGCAGTTCTTC. It translates to CASSLASATYNEQFF. The genes are TRBV7-2 and TRBJ2-1; D possibly corresponds to TRBD2 (5 bases). Between the trimmed V and J ends, which lost 0 bases and 2 bases, there was a span of 8 bases. The CDR3 is 15 amino acids. Looked up from germline, CDR1 is SGHTA and CDR2 is FQGNSA.

The chain recombines TRBV15 with TRBJ2-1; 13 bases match TRBD2. The V gene's germline CDR1 is LNHNV and CDR2 YYDKDF (reference sequence). This CDR3 is 17 amino acids long. The J segment lost 1 base and the V segment lost 5 bases, leaving 5 bases of the junction unmatched. For the CDR3, the DNA is TGTGCCACCAGCCCCGGGACTAGCGGGAATTCCTACAATGAGCAGTTCTTC. The encoded protein is CATSPGTSGNSYNEQFF.

The chain joins TRBV20-1 to TRBJ2-6; TRBD2 might be the D (6 bases). V shed 1 base and J shed 0 bases, with 10 bases lying between them. Germline lookup yields CDR1 DFQATT and CDR2 SNEGSKA (reference sequence). This CDR3 is 16 amino acids long. In nucleotides, the CDR3 is TGCAGTGCTAGAGGCGCGGGGATCTCTGGGGCCAACGTCCTGACTTTC. Residues: CSARGAGISGANVLTF.

The rearrangement links TRBV19 to TRBJ1-1, with D unresolved. Germline V lookup: CDR1 LNHDA, CDR2 SQIVND (reference sequence). Trimming removed 9 bases at V and 1 base at J, with 15 bases between. The CDR3 has 14 residues. CDR3 nucleotide sequence: TGTGCCAGCAACCAGCAACGACAGAACACTGAAGCTTTCTTT. This translates into CASNQQRQNTEAFF.

A word on this clonotype: Here the CDR3 omits its conserved ending phenylalanine or tryptophan, so a read error is the likely source. The limits of the CDR3 on the DNA are not certain, so only TCRdb's listed CDR3 is given. The chain uses TRBV12-3 or TRBV12-4 and TRBJ2-2. The CDR3 sequence runs 14 residues, both termini included. The CDR3 is CASMRLANTGELVS.

The rearrangement uses TRBV24-1 and TRBJ2-7; a possible D gene is TRBD1 (6 bases). The V gene's germline CDR1 is KGHDR and CDR2 SFDVKD. The CDR3 has 13 residues. The V gene lost 12 bases and the J gene lost 2 bases, with 16 bases spanning the gap. The CDR3 bases are TGTGCCTCGAAAAAGGACAGCCCCTACGAGCAGTACTTC. Its translation is CASKKDSPYEQYF.